This T cell receptor (beta chain) was identified in a study of blood T cells in healthy people across ages. Primed by a sample-barcoded 5' primer and a J-beta primer mix, a second PCR proceeded for about 7 to 11 cycles. MiXCR was run by TCRdb on the 5' RACE reads, yielding one entry per CDR3 protein. Of about 1 million distinct CDR3 sequences in the sample, 45% were seen once. V was trimmed by 0 bases and J by 7 bases, leaving 8 bases between them. Germline CDR1 and CDR2: SGHRS and YFSETQ. This CDR3 region has 12 residues. General observations from the study: Observed TCR beta diversity per million T cells went down as age went up. This fall followed a roughly linear course with age.

This clonotype was detected only a few times. Its target is not known. What was sequenced was blood. The sequence was collected from a woman aged 60-75 years in good health. The rearrangement uses TRBV5-1 and TRBJ2-7, with D possibly being TRBD2 (5 bases). CDR3 region: CASSLVGEEQYF. CDR3 DNA: TGCGCCAGCAGCTTGGTCGGGGAAGAGCAGTACTTC.